Listed here is a single T cell receptor beta chain. The antigen remains undetermined. This entry is derived from a study of cytomegalovirus exposure and HLA in healthy donors. Study results and limitations: A previous analysis found most TCR beta V segments productive roughly 87% or roughly 30% of the time. Other equally common chains were less clonally expanded than HLA-associated TCR beta chains, a later analysis showed. The authors later found TCR association rates varying by HLA locus, with DRB1 most and HLA-C fewest. Cytomegalovirus association was assigned to about 150 TCR beta chains.

Primers for the PCR totalled 60 Vbeta and 13 Jbeta. The repertoire was sequenced with immunoSEQ multiplex PCR; TCRdb's copy has only in-frame clones and lacks some. The sample records under 200,000 clones, 82% being singletons. Germline-derived CDR1 and CDR2 are SQVTM and ANQGSEA. This CDR3 region has 13 residues. J was trimmed by 1 base and V by 4 bases; bases with no gene match: 3. This clonotype originated in a girl between 5 and 17 years old in good health and CMV-seropositive. Sequencing used PBMCs. This chain connects TRBV29-1 to TRBJ2-5, with TRBD1 matching over 7 bases. The CDR3 DNA reads as TGCAGCGTTGGGCCAGGGGGCCAAGAGACCCAGTACTTC. Translation: CSVGPGGQETQYF.